This T cell receptor (beta chain) was sequenced during a study of blood T cell repertoires in COVID-19. Study in general: Both acute and convalescent COVID-19 samples were obtained from the United States, Italy and Spain. T cells, B-cell-depleted T cells, or PBMCs supplied cDNA or gDNA.

Under the authors' procedure: Nucleated cell counts were estimated from reference gene primer amplification. The table came from immunoSEQ multiplex PCR; TCRdb's copy has only in-frame clones and leaves some out. V and J calls and clone size are copied from that table; D and trimming were computed from the DNA. This sample has around 70,000 clones; approximately 84% occur once, and the top ten carry 12%. The V gene's germline CDR1 is SGHTA and CDR2 FQGNSA. Germline trimming cut 1 base from V and 6 bases from J; bases unmatched to any gene: 2. The CDR3 is 14 amino acids. This sequence originates from a human donor in a cohort sampled during active COVID-19. The chain joins TRBV7-2 to TRBJ2-7; 11 bases match TRBD1. The sample comprised peripheral blood. The CDR3 sequence is CASSLGGTGGEQYF. As DNA, the CDR3 is TGTGCCAGCAGCTTAGGGGGGACAGGGGGCGAGCAGTACTTC.